A selection of T cell receptor beta chains follows, all from one sample in a study of T cells in Graves' hyperthyroidism and ophthalmopathy. TCRdb independently ran MiXCR on the multiplex PCR reads; one entry per CDR3 protein. The data hold about 300,000 distinct CDR3 sequences, with roughly a fifth observed a single time. The specimen sequenced was blood. These receptors were obtained from a man between 50 and 59 years old with Graves' ophthalmopathy. Each CDR3 is given without its conserved first and last residue.

v_gene	j_gene	CDR3aa
TRBV5-8	TRBJ1-5	ASSLAGDQPQH
TRBV6-1	TRBJ1-1	ASSEQLLNTEAF
TRBV11-2	TRBJ2-1	ASSLMGNNEQF
TRBV7-2	TRBJ2-2	ASSPLETSGRARTGELF
TRBV11-3	TRBJ1-2	ASSLDGDGYGYT
TRBV24-1	TRBJ2-5	ATSDLGAGETQY
TRBV11-2	TRBJ2-2	ASSLDPLAGANTGELF
TRBV11-2	TRBJ2-7	ASSETDRGSYEQY
TRBV12-5	TRBJ1-2	ASAPGTAHGYT
TRBV15	TRBJ2-1	ATSSRVRDNEQF
TRBV4-2	TRBJ2-5	ASSQDAGGETQY
TRBV11-2	TRBJ1-4	ASSLGQALLNEKLF
TRBV28	TRBJ1-5	ASSAYVGQGKQPQH
TRBV14	TRBJ2-7	ASSQEQVGYEQY
TRBV5-1	TRBJ2-5	ASKPLPHRGSQETQY
TRBV20-1	TRBJ2-5	SAAPSGVRETQY
TRBV5-1	TRBJ2-1	ASGGGESYNEQF
TRBV3-1	TRBJ2-3	ASSQASGHTQY
TRBV13	TRBJ2-3	ASTQLASDTQY
TRBV6-1	TRBJ2-7	ASSTDRSSYEQY
TRBV7-3	TRBJ2-2	ASSWDSLNTGELF
TRBV2	TRBJ1-1	ASSELAVFLNTEAF
TRBV30	TRBJ2-7	AWNSPRREQY
TRBV6-9	TRBJ1-3	ASSYAGAGNTIY
TRBV6-6	TRBJ1-2	ASSYSQAGGIGYT
TRBV20-1	TRBJ1-6	SARQGSGNSPLH
TRBV5-1	TRBJ2-7	ASSLEGGVAYEQY
TRBV6-1	TRBJ1-5	ASSLSGTSGQPQH
TRBV7-9	TRBJ2-1	ASSLVLAGGTHNEQF
TRBV5-4	TRBJ1-3	ASSHRDGARVGGNTIY
TRBV7-9	TRBJ1-5	ASSLSGGDQH
TRBV10-3	TRBJ2-7	AISEGTGVREQY
TRBV20-1	TRBJ2-3	SARTRRTSGVTDTQY
TRBV28	TRBJ2-3	ASSQSGTDTDTQY
TRBV5-1	TRBJ1-4	ASSAEQSEKLF
TRBV28	TRBJ2-3	ASSSGSSGRADTQY
TRBV2	TRBJ2-4	ASSELALAKNIQY
TRBV19	TRBJ2-7	ASSSDGRVTYEQY
TRBV20-1	TRBJ1-1	SARVGTAMNTEAF
TRBV27	TRBJ1-2	ASRPRGGGSGYT
TRBV6-9	TRBJ1-1	ASSYYDSRTEAF
TRBV30	TRBJ2-5	AWKASGTYRETQY
TRBV28	TRBJ2-3	ASRYTSGGGDTQY
TRBV28	TRBJ2-5	ASSFGSSDAQY
TRBV28	TRBJ2-2	ATPARTGELF
TRBV2	TRBJ2-3	ASRWGASTDTQY
TRBV15	TRBJ2-5	ATSREPGAEETQY
TRBV6-7	TRBJ1-3	ASSYIRQGNSGNTIY
TRBV2	TRBJ2-7	ASRLYGGQTGEQY
TRBV11-2	TRBJ1-1	ASSFNRDPDTEAF
TRBV9	TRBJ2-5	ASSVAGAGETQY
TRBV11-2	TRBJ2-7	ASSQGTGPYEQY
TRBV2	TRBJ2-1	ASSSLAYNEQF
TRBV15	TRBJ2-2	ATSRDPTGELF
TRBV5-1	TRBJ2-7	ASSLGHIQSSYEQY
TRBV6-2/TRBV6-3	TRBJ2-7	ASSSPGQGISSYEQY
TRBV15	TRBJ2-7	ATSRVQGEEQY
TRBV6-5	TRBJ2-3	ASSYKRTSTDTQY
TRBV20-1	TRBJ1-6	SAQEGQRPRPPLH